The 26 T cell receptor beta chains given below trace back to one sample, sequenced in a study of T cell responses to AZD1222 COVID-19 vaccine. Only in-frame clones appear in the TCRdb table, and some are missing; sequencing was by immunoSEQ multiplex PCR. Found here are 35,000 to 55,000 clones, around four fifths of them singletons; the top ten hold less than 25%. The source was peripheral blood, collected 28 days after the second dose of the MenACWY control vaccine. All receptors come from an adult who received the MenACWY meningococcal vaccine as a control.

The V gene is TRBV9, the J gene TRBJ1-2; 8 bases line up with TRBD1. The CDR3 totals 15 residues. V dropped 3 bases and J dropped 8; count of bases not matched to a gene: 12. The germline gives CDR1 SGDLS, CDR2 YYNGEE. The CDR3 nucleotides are TGTGCCAGCAGCGGAAATGACAGGGGATCTTTCGGCTACACCTTC. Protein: CASSGNDRGSFGYTF.

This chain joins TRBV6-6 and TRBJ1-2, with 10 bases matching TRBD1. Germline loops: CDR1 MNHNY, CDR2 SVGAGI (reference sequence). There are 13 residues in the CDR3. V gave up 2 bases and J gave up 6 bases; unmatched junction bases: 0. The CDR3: CASSYGQGDGYTF. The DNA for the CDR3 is TGTGCCAGCAGTTACGGACAGGGGGATGGCTACACCTTC.

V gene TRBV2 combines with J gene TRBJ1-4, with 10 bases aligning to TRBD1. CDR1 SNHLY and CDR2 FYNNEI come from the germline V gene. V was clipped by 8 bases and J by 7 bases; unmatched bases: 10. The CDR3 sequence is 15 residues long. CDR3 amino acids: CASPRTGGRSEKLFF. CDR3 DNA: TGTGCCAGCCCCCGGACAGGGGGTAGGAGTGAAAAACTGTTTTTT. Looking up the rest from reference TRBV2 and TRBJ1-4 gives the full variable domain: EPEVTQTPSHQVTQMGQEVILRCVPISNHLYFYWYRQILGQKVEFLVSFYNNEISEKSEIFDDQFSVERPDGSNFTLKIRSTKLEDSAMYFCASPRTGGRSEKLFFGSGTQLSVL.

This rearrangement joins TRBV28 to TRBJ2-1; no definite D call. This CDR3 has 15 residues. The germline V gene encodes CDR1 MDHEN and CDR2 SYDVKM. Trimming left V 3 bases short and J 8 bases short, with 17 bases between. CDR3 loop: CASSFVWIPVHEQFF. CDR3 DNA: TGTGCCAGCAGTTTTGTCTGGATCCCTGTCCATGAGCAGTTCTTC.

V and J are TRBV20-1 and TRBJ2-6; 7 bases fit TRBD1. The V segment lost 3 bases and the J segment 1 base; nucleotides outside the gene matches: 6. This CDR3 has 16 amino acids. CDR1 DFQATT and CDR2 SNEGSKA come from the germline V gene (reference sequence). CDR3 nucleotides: TGCAGTGCTAGTGAGACAGGGATTTCTGGGGCCAACGTCCTGACTTTC. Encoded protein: CSASETGISGANVLTF.

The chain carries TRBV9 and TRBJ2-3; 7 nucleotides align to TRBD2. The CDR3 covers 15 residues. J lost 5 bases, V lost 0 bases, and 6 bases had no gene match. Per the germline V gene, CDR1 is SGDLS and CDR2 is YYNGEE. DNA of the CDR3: TGTGCCAGCAGCGTAGATGGGACTAACCTAGATACGCAGTATTTT. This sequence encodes CASSVDGTNLDTQYF.

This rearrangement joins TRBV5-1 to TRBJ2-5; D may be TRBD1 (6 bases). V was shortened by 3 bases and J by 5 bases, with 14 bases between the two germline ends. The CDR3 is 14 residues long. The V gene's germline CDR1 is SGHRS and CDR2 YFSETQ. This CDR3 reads CASSSGVGGETQYF. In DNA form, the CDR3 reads TGCGCCAGCAGCTCAGGGGTTGGTGGGGAGACCCAGTACTTC.

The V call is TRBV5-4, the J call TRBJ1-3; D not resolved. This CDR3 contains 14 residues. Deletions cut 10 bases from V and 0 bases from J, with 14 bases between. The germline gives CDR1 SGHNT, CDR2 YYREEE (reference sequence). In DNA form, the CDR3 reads TGTGCCGTGAGCTGGCAAAACTCTGGAAACACCATATATTTT. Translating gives CAVSWQNSGNTIYF.

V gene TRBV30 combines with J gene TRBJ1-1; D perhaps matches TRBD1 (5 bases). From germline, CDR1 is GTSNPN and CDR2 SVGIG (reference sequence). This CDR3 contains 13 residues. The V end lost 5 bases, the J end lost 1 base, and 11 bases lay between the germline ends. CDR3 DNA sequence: TGTGCCTGGGACGAAGACAGGAACACTGAAGCTTTCTTT. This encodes CAWDEDRNTEAFF.

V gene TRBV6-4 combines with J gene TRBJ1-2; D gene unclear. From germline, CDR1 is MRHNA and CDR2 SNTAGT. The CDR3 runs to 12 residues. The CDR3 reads CGVRRQFYGYTF. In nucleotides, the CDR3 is TGTGGCGTGAGACGGCAATTTTATGGCTACACCTTC.

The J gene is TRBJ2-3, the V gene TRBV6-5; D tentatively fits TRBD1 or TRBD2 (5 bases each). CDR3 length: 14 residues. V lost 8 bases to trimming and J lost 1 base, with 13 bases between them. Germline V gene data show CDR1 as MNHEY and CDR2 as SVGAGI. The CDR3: CASHPGLRTDTQYF. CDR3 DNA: TGTGCCAGCCATCCGGGGCTACGCACAGATACGCAGTATTTT.

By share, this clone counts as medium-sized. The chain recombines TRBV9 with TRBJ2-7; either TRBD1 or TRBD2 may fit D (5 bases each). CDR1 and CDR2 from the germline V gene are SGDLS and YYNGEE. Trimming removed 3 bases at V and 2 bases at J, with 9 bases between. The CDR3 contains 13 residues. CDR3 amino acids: CASSGLGAYEQYF. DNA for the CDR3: TGTGCCAGCAGCGGACTGGGGGCCTACGAGCAGTACTTC.

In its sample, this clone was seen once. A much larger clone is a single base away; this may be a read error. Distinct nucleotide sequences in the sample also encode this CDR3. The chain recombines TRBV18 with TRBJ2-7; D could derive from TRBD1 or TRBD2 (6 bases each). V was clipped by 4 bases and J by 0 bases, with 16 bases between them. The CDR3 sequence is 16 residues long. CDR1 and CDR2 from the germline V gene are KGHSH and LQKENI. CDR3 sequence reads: CASSQLPRDNSYEQYF. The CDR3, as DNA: TGTGCCAGCTCACAGCTTCCGCGGGACAACTCCTACGAGCAGTACTTC.

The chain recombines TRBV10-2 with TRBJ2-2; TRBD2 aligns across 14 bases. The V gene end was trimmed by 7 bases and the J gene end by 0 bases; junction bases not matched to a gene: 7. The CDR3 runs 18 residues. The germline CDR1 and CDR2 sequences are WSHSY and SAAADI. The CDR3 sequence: CASMGLAGVSPNTGELFF. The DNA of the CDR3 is TGCGCCAGCATGGGACTAGCGGGAGTCAGTCCGAACACCGGGGAGCTGTTTTTT.

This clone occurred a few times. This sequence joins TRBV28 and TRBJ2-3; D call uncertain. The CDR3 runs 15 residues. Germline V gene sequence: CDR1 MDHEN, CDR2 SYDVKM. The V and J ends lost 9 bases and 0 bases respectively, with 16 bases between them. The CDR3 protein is CASSYPPSSTDTQYF. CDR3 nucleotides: TGTGCCAGTTCTTACCCCCCCTCTAGCACAGATACGCAGTATTTT.

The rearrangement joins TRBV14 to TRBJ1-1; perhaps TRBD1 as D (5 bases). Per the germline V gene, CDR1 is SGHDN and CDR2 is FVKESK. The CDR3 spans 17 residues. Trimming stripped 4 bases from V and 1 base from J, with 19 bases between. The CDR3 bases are TGTGCCAGCAGCCGCCCACTAGGAAGACAGCCGAACACTGAAGCTTTCTTT. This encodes CASSRPLGRQPNTEAFF.

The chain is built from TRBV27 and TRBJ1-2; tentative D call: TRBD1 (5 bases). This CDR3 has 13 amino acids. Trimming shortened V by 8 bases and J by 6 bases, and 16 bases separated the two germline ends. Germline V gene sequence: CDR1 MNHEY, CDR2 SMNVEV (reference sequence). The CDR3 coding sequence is TGTGCCAGCGCCCCTAGGGGCTCTCATGGCTACACCTTC. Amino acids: CASAPRGSHGYTF.

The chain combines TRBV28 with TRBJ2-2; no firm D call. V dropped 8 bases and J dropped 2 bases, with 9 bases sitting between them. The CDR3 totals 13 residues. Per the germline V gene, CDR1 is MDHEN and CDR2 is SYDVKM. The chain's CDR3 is CASLWGNTGELFF. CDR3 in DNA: TGTGCCAGCCTCTGGGGAAACACCGGGGAGCTGTTTTTT.

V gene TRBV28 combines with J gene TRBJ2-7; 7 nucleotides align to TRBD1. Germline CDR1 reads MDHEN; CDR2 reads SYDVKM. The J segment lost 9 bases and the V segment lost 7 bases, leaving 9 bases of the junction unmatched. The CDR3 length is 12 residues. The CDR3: CASTPHRGAQYF. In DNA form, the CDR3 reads TGTGCCAGCACCCCCCACAGGGGTGCGCAGTACTTC.

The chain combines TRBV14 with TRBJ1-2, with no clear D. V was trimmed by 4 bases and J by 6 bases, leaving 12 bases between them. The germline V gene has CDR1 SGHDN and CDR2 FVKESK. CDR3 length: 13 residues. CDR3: CASSPWTENGYTF. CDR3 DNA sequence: TGTGCCAGCAGCCCCTGGACGGAAAATGGCTACACCTTC.

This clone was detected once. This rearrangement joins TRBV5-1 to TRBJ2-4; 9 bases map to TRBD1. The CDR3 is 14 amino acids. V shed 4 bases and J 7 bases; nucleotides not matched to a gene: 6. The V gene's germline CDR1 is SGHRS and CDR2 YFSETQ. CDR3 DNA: TGCGCCAGCAGCCAAGGGACAGGGATGAACATTCAGTACTTC. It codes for CASSQGTGMNIQYF.

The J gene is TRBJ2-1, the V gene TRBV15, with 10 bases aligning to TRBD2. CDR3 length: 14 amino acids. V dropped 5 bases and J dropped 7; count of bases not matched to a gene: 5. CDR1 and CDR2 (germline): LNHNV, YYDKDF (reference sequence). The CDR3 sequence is CATSGGLAENEQFF. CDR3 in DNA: TGTGCCACCAGCGGAGGACTAGCGGAGAATGAGCAGTTCTTC.

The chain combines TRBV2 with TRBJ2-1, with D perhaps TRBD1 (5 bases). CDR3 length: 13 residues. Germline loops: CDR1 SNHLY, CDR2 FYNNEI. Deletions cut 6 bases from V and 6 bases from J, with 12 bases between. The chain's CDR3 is CASSASGANEQFF. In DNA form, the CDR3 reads TGTGCCAGCAGCGCCTCTGGGGCCAATGAGCAGTTCTTC.

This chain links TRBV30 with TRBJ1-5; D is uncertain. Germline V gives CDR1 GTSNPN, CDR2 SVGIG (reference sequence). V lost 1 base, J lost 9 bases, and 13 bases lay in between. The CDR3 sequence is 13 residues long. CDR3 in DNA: TGTGCCTGGAGTGCATCCCAGGTGACGCCCCAGCATTTT. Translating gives CAWSASQVTPQHF.

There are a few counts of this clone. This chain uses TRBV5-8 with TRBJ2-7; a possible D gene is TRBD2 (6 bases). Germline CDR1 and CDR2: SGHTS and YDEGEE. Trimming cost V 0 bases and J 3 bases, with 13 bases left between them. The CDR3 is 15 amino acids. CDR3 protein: CASSLGTNAYYEQYF. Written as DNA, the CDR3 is TGTGCCAGCAGCTTGGGGACTAACGCATACTACGAGCAGTACTTC.

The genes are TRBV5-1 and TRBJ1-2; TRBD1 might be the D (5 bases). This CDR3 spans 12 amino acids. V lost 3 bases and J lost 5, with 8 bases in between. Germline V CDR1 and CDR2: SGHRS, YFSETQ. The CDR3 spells CASSSEGYGYTF. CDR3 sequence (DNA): TGCGCCAGCAGCTCGGAGGGGTATGGCTACACCTTC.